This T cell receptor beta chain is from a study of cytomegalovirus exposure and HLA in healthy donors. Across the study: There were approximately 400 genotyped donors. Of these, 81% fell in the genetic ancestry cluster associated with self-reported Caucasian donors. Study-level results: Rarity held for most TCR sequences, but there were some public TCRs that occurred in many donors. V- and J-gene trimming of TCR beta was linked (in a later analysis) to a missense DCLRE1C variant. Roughly even sequencing depth across donors was the assumption behind the presence/absence analyses.

Germline V gene lookup returns CDR1 SGHRS and CDR2 YFSETQ. CDR3 size: 16 residues. Trimming pared 0 bases from V and 8 bases from J, leaving 18 bases between. The PCR had 60 Vbeta and 13 Jbeta primers. Profiled with immunoSEQ multiplex PCR; TCRdb holds only in-frame clones, not every one. The sample lists roughly 200,000 clones; around 76% were seen once. For this clone: Its antigen is currently unknown.

The receptor's source is a man aged 25-45 years in good health and CMV-seronegative. The V and J genes are TRBV5-1 and TRBJ2-1; D perhaps matches TRBD2 (6 bases). Material: PBMCs. The CDR3 DNA reads as TGCGCCAGCAGCTTGGCCGGGGGAAAGCCGGGCGATGAGCAGTTCTTC. Translated: CASSLAGGKPGDEQFF.